Sequencing of this T cell receptor (beta chain) was carried out in a study of cytomegalovirus exposure and HLA in healthy donors. As concerns this clone: The antigen is undetermined.

This CDR3 spans 14 amino acids. J gave up 2 bases and V 8 bases, and 7 bases lay outside the gene matches. CDR1 is SNHLY, CDR2 FYNNEI, per germline. The PCR ran on 60 Vbeta and 13 Jbeta primers. Clones were sequenced by immunoSEQ multiplex PCR, and TCRdb holds only the in-frame ones, with some missing. The table includes some 200,000 clones, about 80% detected once. Broader study findings: Earlier analysis looked at TCR beta V segments, and most were productive about 87% or about 30% of the time. Among the most significant clusters, several appeared linked to common viral pathogens in a later analysis.

This clonotype originated in a woman between 40 and 55 years old in good health and CMV-seronegative. What was sequenced was PBMCs. The V and J genes are TRBV2 and TRBJ2-3; 7 bases match TRBD1. This chain's CDR3 is CASGTGQVTDTQYF. CDR3 DNA: TGTGCCAGCGGAACAGGACAGGTCACAGATACGCAGTATTTT.